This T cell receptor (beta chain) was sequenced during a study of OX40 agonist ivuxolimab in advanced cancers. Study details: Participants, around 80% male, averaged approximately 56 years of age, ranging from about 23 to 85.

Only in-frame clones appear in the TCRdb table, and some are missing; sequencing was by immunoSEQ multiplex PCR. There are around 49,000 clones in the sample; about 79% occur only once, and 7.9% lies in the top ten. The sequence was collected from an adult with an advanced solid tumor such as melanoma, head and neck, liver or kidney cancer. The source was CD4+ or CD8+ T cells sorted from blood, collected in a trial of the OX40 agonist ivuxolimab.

The CDR3 spells CASSDWLPPNEQFF. In nucleotides, the CDR3 is TGTGCCAGCAGTGATTGGCTACCGCCCAATGAGCAGTTCTTC. The J gene is TRBJ2-1, the V gene TRBV2; no clear D gene. CDR3 length equals 14 residues. Between the trimmed V and J ends, which lost 3 bases and 6 bases, there was a span of 12 bases. Germline values: CDR1 SNHLY, CDR2 FYNNEI. Full variable domain (missing parts from reference TRBV2 and TRBJ2-1): EPEVTQTPSHQVTQMGQEVILRCVPISNHLYFYWYRQILGQKVEFLVSFYNNEISEKSEIFDDQFSVERPDGSNFTLKIRSTKLEDSAMYFCASSDWLPPNEQFFGPGTRLTVL.